Listed below are T cell receptor beta chains from one sample, sequenced in a study of neoadjuvant anti-PD-1 for oral cavity cancer. TCRdb's copy holds only in-frame clones and misses some; the assay was immunoSEQ multiplex PCR. This table holds 15,000 to 20,000 clones, approximately 65% found once. Sequenced material: PBMCs, taken before nivolumab (anti-PD-1) treatment. Receptors originate from a person between 40 and 80 years old with oral cavity squamous cell carcinoma. Each CDR3 is given with its conserved first and last residue. D genes are given only for firm matches. Only part of the rows carry a size: once, few, many, or a class if the clone is expanded.

v_call	clone_size	d_call	j_call	cdr3_nt	cdr3_aa
TRBV6-5	few	.	TRBJ1-4	TGTGCCAGCAGTTTAAGGCATGATAATGAAAAACTGTTTTTT	CASSLRHDNEKLFF
TRBV6-6	.	TRBD1	TRBJ2-6	TGTGCCAGTGAACAGGGGACCAGCTCTGGGGCCAACGTCCTGACTTTC	CASEQGTSSGANVLTF
TRBV6-5	.	.	TRBJ2-1	TGTGCCAGCAGCTCCCCTAGGGCCGGTGAGCAGTTCTTC	CASSSPRAGEQFF
TRBV5-6	.	.	TRBJ2-7	TGTGCCAGCAGCTCTATACAGGGCGAGCAGTACTTC	CASSSIQGEQYF
TRBV2	.	.	TRBJ1-1	TGTGCCAGCAGGGACTCACCTGGGCCTCGGGGCACGGGAACTGAAGCTTTCTTT	CASRDSPGPRGTGTEAFF
TRBV4-1	.	TRBD2	TRBJ2-7	TGCGCCAGCAGCCAAGAATTGGGGGGGGTCTCCTACGAGCAGTACTTC	CASSQELGGVSYEQYF
TRBV6-1	few	TRBD2	TRBJ2-1	TGTGCCAGCAGTGGGACTAGCAGTTCGCCCAATGAGCAGTTCTTC	CASSGTSSSPNEQFF
TRBV30	.	.	TRBJ2-7	TGTGCCTGGAGCCCTCAGTCCGGGTTATGGTACGAGCAGTACTTC	CAWSPQSGLWYEQYF
TRBV9	.	.	TRBJ2-1	TGTGCCAGCAGCGTGGGACTCCACAGTACCAATGAGCAGTTCTTC	CASSVGLHSTNEQFF
TRBV4-1	once	TRBD1	TRBJ1-1	TGCGCCAGCAGCCATGTGGACAGGGCCACTGAAGCTTTCTTT	CASSHVDRATEAFF
TRBV28	.	.	TRBJ2-1	TGTGCCAGCAGTCTCGGACTACACAGCTCCTACAATGAGCAGTTCTTC	CASSLGLHSSYNEQFF
TRBV15	few	TRBD2	TRBJ2-7	TGTGCCACCAGCAGAGTCGCGTCAAGCGGGGGACACTACGAGCAGTACTTC	CATSRVASSGGHYEQYF
TRBV11-1	.	.	TRBJ2-1	TGTGCCAGCAGCTTCGACAGCGCGGGATATGAGCAGTTCTTC	CASSFDSAGYEQFF
TRBV5-4	.	.	TRBJ2-3	TGTGCCAGCAGTCCCGGGCTGGGGACAGATACGCAGTATTTT	CASSPGLGTDTQYF
TRBV5-1	.	TRBD2	TRBJ2-1	TGCGCCAGCAGCCTCGAACTAGCGGGCTACAATGAGCAGTTCTTC	CASSLELAGYNEQFF
TRBV30	.	TRBD2	TRBJ2-1	TGTGCCTGGAGTCTAGCGGGCCTCTCCTCCTACAATGAGCAGTTCTTC	CAWSLAGLSSYNEQFF
TRBV5-1	few	.	TRBJ1-2	TGCGCCAGCAGCTTTACAGGGAGTGGGGATGGCTACACCTTC	CASSFTGSGDGYTF
TRBV9	.	.	TRBJ2-7	TGTGCCAGCAGTCAAACTGACAGCTCCTACGAGCAGTACTTC	CASSQTDSSYEQYF
TRBV6-5	few	.	TRBJ1-1	TGTGCCAGCAGTTCGTTGACCAGTGAAGCTTTCTTT	CASSSLTSEAFF
TRBV9	once	TRBD2	TRBJ2-7	TGTGCCAGCAGCCTCGGACTAGCGGACCAGATCTCCTACGAGCAGTACTTC	CASSLGLADQISYEQYF
TRBV19	.	.	TRBJ1-1	TGTGCCAGCAATCAATTTCAGGGGCGGGGGGAAGCTTTCTTT	CASNQFQGRGEAFF
TRBV10-3	.	TRBD2	TRBJ2-7	TGTGCCATCAAGGGCACTAGCGGGAGAGGGGAGTACGAGCAGTACTTC	CAIKGTSGRGEYEQYF
TRBV6-5	.	TRBD2	TRBJ2-1	TGTGCCAGCAATCCGACTAGCGGGGAAGGGAATGAGCAGTTCTTC	CASNPTSGEGNEQFF
TRBV6-1	.	.	TRBJ2-3	TGTGCCAGCTATGGCGGGAGCACAGATACGCAGTATTTT	CASYGGSTDTQYF
TRBV18	.	TRBD2	TRBJ2-1	TGTGCCAGCTCTCTAGCGGGGGGGCTCTCCTACAATGAGCAGTTCTTC	CASSLAGGLSYNEQFF
TRBV5-1	.	.	TRBJ2-7	TGCGCCAGCAGCTTGGTTCAAGGCTCCTACGAGCAGTACTTC	CASSLVQGSYEQYF
TRBV11-2	few	.	TRBJ2-1	TGTGCCAGCAGCCCCGTCCACGAGGGGCAGTTCTTC	CASSPVHEGQFF
TRBV7-3	once	.	TRBJ1-2	TGTGCCAGCAGCTTAGGGGGAGGGAACTATGGCTACACCTTC	CASSLGGGNYGYTF
TRBV6-5	few	.	TRBJ1-1	TGTGCCAGCAGTTACTCGCACAGGGTAGGATCTGAAGCTTTCTTT	CASSYSHRVGSEAFF
TRBV7-6	.	.	TRBJ1-2	TGTGCCAGCAGCTCCGGGAGCGTAGTGGGGGGCTACACCTTC	CASSSGSVVGGYTF
TRBV27	few	.	TRBJ1-4	TGTGCCAGCAGTTCTCGACAGGAACCCTATGAAAAACTGTTTTTT	CASSSRQEPYEKLFF
TRBV4-1	.	.	TRBJ1-2	TGCGCCAGCAGCCAAGATTTCCAGACCGGAGCTAACTATGGCTACACCTTC	CASSQDFQTGANYGYTF
TRBV29-1	.	TRBD2	TRBJ2-3	TGCAGCGTTGACCCCGGGACTAGCGCTCGCTATTACACAGATACGCAGTATTTT	CSVDPGTSARYYTDTQYF
TRBV6-5	.	.	TRBJ1-2	TGTGCCAGCAGTTACCTTGACAGATACTATGGCTACACCTTC	CASSYLDRYYGYTF
TRBV25-1	.	TRBD1	TRBJ2-1	TGTGCCAGCAGTGGAACTGGGGGGACAGGAGTTTGGAGCAATGAGCAGTTCTTC	CASSGTGGTGVWSNEQFF
TRBV7-9	few	TRBD1	TRBJ2-7	TGTGCCAGCAGCCCACAGGGGGCGTCCTACGAGCAGTACTTC	CASSPQGASYEQYF
TRBV9	once	TRBD1	TRBJ2-7	TGTGCCAGCAGCGTGGGTAGGGGGCAAGGCGAGCAGTACTTC	CASSVGRGQGEQYF
TRBV7-3	.	.	TRBJ2-5	TGTGCCAGCAGTCCCGGCGGAGTTACGGAAGAGACCCAGTACTTC	CASSPGGVTEETQYF
TRBV27	.	TRBD1	TRBJ2-7	TGTGCCAGCAGTCCGATCAGGGGGGAGCAGTACTTC	CASSPIRGEQYF
TRBV5-1	.	.	TRBJ2-1	TGCGCCAGCAGCTCTACTTCAACCTCCTACAATGAGCAGTTCTTC	CASSSTSTSYNEQFF
TRBV7-8	few	.	TRBJ2-7	TGTGCCAGCAGCTTAGAGGGGGGAAACTACGAGCAGTACTTC	CASSLEGGNYEQYF
TRBV7-8	.	.	TRBJ1-3	TGTGCCAGCAGCTTAATGCAGGGAGACGGAAACACCATATATTTT	CASSLMQGDGNTIYF
TRBV5-1	.	.	TRBJ2-2	TGCGCCAGCAGGAGTAGGGTAGGAGACGGGGAGCTGTTTTTT	CASRSRVGDGELFF
TRBV7-9	.	TRBD1	TRBJ1-5	TGTGCCAGCAGCCAAGGGACAGGGAATCAGCCCCAGCATTTT	CASSQGTGNQPQHF
TRBV9	.	.	TRBJ2-1	TGTGCCAGCAGCGTAGGTGTCGGGACGGGTGAGCAGTTCTTC	CASSVGVGTGEQFF
TRBV21-1	.	.	TRBJ2-7	TGTGCCAGCAGCAAAGGGACTAGCGGGAGGGCCTACGAGCAGTACTTC	CASSKGTSGRAYEQYF
TRBV7-6	few	.	TRBJ2-5	TGTGCCAGCAGCTTAGCGATGTGGGAAGAGGGAGAGACCCAGTACTTC	CASSLAMWEEGETQYF
TRBV29-1	.	TRBD1	TRBJ2-2	TGCAGCGTCGACAGGGATGACACCGGGGAGCTGTTTTTT	CSVDRDDTGELFF
TRBV2	.	.	TRBJ1-2	TGTGCCAGCAGTGAGACGGCGAATGGCTACACCTTC	CASSETANGYTF
TRBV27	.	.	TRBJ1-1	TGTGCCAGCAGCTTCTCGGGGGTGAACACTGAAGCTTTCTTT	CASSFSGVNTEAFF
TRBV30	.	.	TRBJ2-2	TGTGCCTGGGATGGAAGCGGGGAGCTGTTTTTT	CAWDGSGELFF
TRBV29-1	.	TRBD2	TRBJ2-3	TGCAGCGTGAGGGGGGGGAGAGCGGGAGGACTCACAGATACGCAGTATTTT	CSVRGGRAGGLTDTQYF
TRBV15	.	.	TRBJ1-5	TGTGCCACCAGCAGAGATTGGGGTAGCAATCAGCCCCAGCATTTT	CATSRDWGSNQPQHF